This TCR beta chain derives from a study of T cell responses to AZD1222 COVID-19 vaccine. Study-wide points: Scientists sampled the repertoires only once the peak T cell response had passed. Unmutated regions of variants are reportedly targeted by nearly half of spike-specific TCRs.

The CDR3 is 15 residues long. Germline V lookup: CDR1 LNHDA, CDR2 SQIVND (reference sequence). With 4 bases clipped from V and 0 bases from J, the junction kept 3 bases outside the gene matches. This clone came up once. The antigen is undetermined. Sequenced by immunoSEQ multiplex PCR; TCRdb stores in-frame clones only, minus some. This table has roughly 150,000 clones, roughly nine tenths appearing once. This receptor was identified in an adult who received the AZD1222 COVID-19 vaccine. Sequences were derived from peripheral blood, sampled 28 days after the second AZD1222 dose. The V gene is TRBV19, the J gene TRBJ1-1, with TRBD1 matching 9 bases. DNA for the CDR3: TGTGCCAGTAGTACACAGGGGGCCTTGAACACTGAAGCTTTCTTT. The encoded protein is CASSTQGALNTEAFF.